A selection of T cell receptor beta chains follows, all from one sample in a study of T cells in Graves' hyperthyroidism and ophthalmopathy. TCRdb reprocessed the multiplex PCR reads with MiXCR, giving one entry per CDR3 protein. In the table there are fewer than 650,000 distinct CDR3 sequences, roughly 14% of which are singletons. Source material: blood. The receptors were sampled from a woman aged 35 to 49 with Graves' ophthalmopathy. Both conserved end residues are part of each CDR3. The D gene is left open where the match is weak. Rows may omit the clone size; those that give it use once, few, many or a size class.

d_call	clone_size	v_call	j_call	cdr3_aa	cdr3_nt
-	-	TRBV27	TRBJ1-1	CASSLSNQGNTEAFF	TGTGCCAGCAGTTTATCGAATCAGGGGAACACTGAAGCTTTCTTT
-	many	TRBV15	TRBJ2-3	CATSRDSRTDTQYF	TGTGCCACCAGCAGGGACAGCCGCACAGATACGCAGTATTTT
-	many	TRBV12-3/TRBV12-4	TRBJ2-7	CASRPPNSYEQYF	TGTGCCAGCAGACCCCCAAACTCCTACGAGCAGTACTTC
TRBD2	medium-sized	TRBV12-3/TRBV12-4	TRBJ2-7	CASSIGLAVYEQYF	TGTGCCAGCAGTATAGGACTAGCGGTCTACGAGCAGTACTTC
TRBD1	many	TRBV20-1	TRBJ2-7	CSARDLTGGSYEQYF	TGCAGTGCTAGAGACTTGACAGGGGGGTCCTACGAGCAGTACTTC
-	few	TRBV30	TRBJ1-1	CAWRSTGPGAFF	TGTGCCTGGCGCAGCACAGGCCCTGGGGCTTTCTTT
TRBD1	many	TRBV29-1	TRBJ2-5	CSVQKDRGHQETQYF	TGCAGCGTTCAAAAGGACAGGGGTCACCAAGAGACCCAGTACTTC
-	many	TRBV27	TRBJ1-5	CASSSGTGVNQPQHF	TGTGCCAGCAGTTCAGGGACGGGGGTCAATCAGCCCCAGCATTTT
-	many	TRBV6-2/TRBV6-3	TRBJ2-7	CASSSLSGSYEQYF	TGTGCCAGCAGTTCTTTATCGGGATCCTACGAGCAGTACTTC
TRBD1	-	TRBV10-3	TRBJ1-1	CAISDPPRQGGTCEAFF	TGTGCCATCAGTGACCCCCCGAGACAGGGCGGAACTTGTGAAGCTTTCTTT
-	many	TRBV6-1	TRBJ1-2	CASRPAGLSYDYTF	TGTGCCAGCAGACCGGCGGGGCTTTCCTATGACTACACCTTC
TRBD2	-	TRBV20-1	TRBJ2-7	CSARGRTSGRRDEQYF	TGCAGTGCTAGAGGCCGAACTAGCGGGAGAAGAGACGAGCAGTACTTC
-	many	TRBV7-9	TRBJ1-2	CASSSTQNGYTF	TGTGCCAGCAGCTCCACACAGAATGGCTACACCTTC
-	-	TRBV11-2	TRBJ2-7	CASSWDRDTYEQYF	TGTGCCAGCAGCTGGGACCGGGACACCTACGAGCAGTACTTC
TRBD2	many	TRBV19	TRBJ2-7	CASSLDSGGLAGNEQYF	TGTGCCAGTAGCCTGGACAGTGGGGGACTAGCGGGTAACGAGCAGTACTTC
-	-	TRBV20-1	TRBJ2-7	CSAQQGLSYEQYF	TGCAGTGCTCAACAGGGTCTCTCCTACGAGCAGTACTTC
-	many	TRBV15	TRBJ2-7	CATSRVRPAYSYEQYF	TGTGCCACCAGCAGAGTCAGACCGGCGTACTCCTACGAGCAGTACTTC
-	-	TRBV5-1	TRBJ2-7	CASSLAWGPSSLYEQYF	TGCGCCAGCAGCTTGGCTTGGGGCCCTTCTTCCCTTTACGAGCAGTACTTC
-	-	TRBV4-3	TRBJ2-2	CASSAAGGQPGELFF	TGCGCCAGCAGCGCTGCTGGGGGGCAGCCCGGGGAGCTGTTTTTT
TRBD1	-	TRBV9	TRBJ1-2	CASGGTGNPGGYTF	TGTGCCAGCGGAGGGACAGGAAACCCAGGCGGCTACACCTTC
TRBD1	once	TRBV28	TRBJ1-5	CASSLLVRGKGQPQHF	TGTGCCAGCAGTTTATTGGTCAGGGGGAAGGGGCAGCCCCAGCATTTT
-	many	TRBV6-2/TRBV6-3	TRBJ2-7	CASRSQGTYEQYF	TGTGCCAGCAGGTCCCAGGGCACCTACGAGCAGTACTTC
-	many	TRBV24-1	TRBJ2-7	CATSDPDTYEQYF	TGTGCCACCAGTGACCCGGACACATACGAGCAGTACTTC
-	many	TRBV7-2	TRBJ2-7	CASSLGRGFEQYF	TGTGCCAGCAGCTTAGGACGGGGTTTCGAGCAGTACTTC
-	-	TRBV7-9	TRBJ1-5	CASSLAEQGHQPQHF	TGTGCCAGCAGCTTAGCAGAGCAGGGTCATCAGCCCCAGCATTTT
TRBD2	many	TRBV6-5	TRBJ2-1	CASRLTSGSYNEQFF	TGTGCCAGCAGACTAACTAGCGGGAGTTACAATGAGCAGTTCTTC
TRBD1	-	TRBV12-3/TRBV12-4	TRBJ2-7	CASSRDRGFGEQYF	TGTGCCAGCAGTCGGGACAGGGGGTTTGGGGAGCAGTACTTC
-	-	TRBV6-5	TRBJ2-5	CASSYSIEETQYF	TGTGCCAGCAGTTACTCGATTGAAGAGACCCAGTACTTC
TRBD2	many	TRBV28	TRBJ2-7	CASSYGTSGRLPYEQYF	TGTGCCAGCAGTTACGGGACTAGCGGGAGACTGCCCTACGAGCAGTACTTC
-	many	TRBV11-1	TRBJ2-6	CASSLGSANVLTF	TGTGCCAGCAGCTTAGGGTCTGCCAACGTCCTGACTTTC
-	-	TRBV4-3	TRBJ1-2	CASSQETSQVVGGYTF	TGCGCCAGCAGCCAAGAGACTTCCCAGGTGGTGGGTGGCTACACCTTC
-	many	TRBV28	TRBJ1-5	CASSLRESNQPQHF	TGTGCCAGCAGTCTCAGGGAATCCAATCAGCCCCAGCATTTT
TRBD1	-	TRBV27	TRBJ1-1	CASSRDRGSGTEAFF	TGTGCCAGCAGCCGGGACAGGGGGTCCGGCACTGAAGCTTTCTTT
TRBD2	few	TRBV7-2	TRBJ2-2	CASSLTGLAGGDTGELFF	TGTGCCAGCAGCTTAACGGGACTAGCGGGAGGGGACACCGGGGAGCTGTTTTTT
-	many	TRBV9	TRBJ2-3	CASSVSPHVGSTDTQYF	TGTGCCAGCAGCGTAAGTCCCCACGTGGGTAGCACAGATACGCAGTATTTT
-	few	TRBV6-2/TRBV6-3	TRBJ1-3	CASSGLSSGNTIYF	TGTGCCAGCAGCGGACTGAGCTCTGGAAACACCATATATTTT
-	once	TRBV12-3/TRBV12-4	TRBJ2-2	CASRTSVGPTGELFF	TGTGCCAGCAGAACTTCGGTGGGTCCCACCGGGGAGCTGTTTTTT
TRBD1	-	TRBV19	TRBJ2-7	CASSMGQDGVEQYF	TGTGCCAGTAGTATGGGACAGGATGGGGTCGAGCAGTACTTC
TRBD1	many	TRBV6-1	TRBJ2-5	CASRTRTQGRQETQYF	TGTGCCAGCAGGACCAGGACACAGGGGCGCCAAGAGACCCAGTACTTC
-	many	TRBV20-1	TRBJ2-3	CSARDSRGGNTDTQYF	TGCAGTGCTAGAGATTCGAGGGGGGGGAACACAGATACGCAGTATTTT